This T cell receptor beta chain is drawn from a study of Graves' ophthalmopathy and Graves' hyperthyroidism. The CDR3 totals 16 residues. Trimming took off 1 base at V and 0 bases at J, with 12 bases between the two ends. CDR1 is SGHAT, CDR2 FQNNGV, per germline. Patients were excluded if they had other autoimmune diseases or uncontrolled infections, and likewise if pregnancy or lactation applied. Clinical symptoms, serum thyroxine, TRAb, thyroid ultrasound and orbital computed tomography formed the basis of diagnosis. This clonotype was recorded once. Amplifying from RNA transcripts, the study obtained TCR beta CDR3 regions. First-round RT-PCR relied on HTBI primers, and a second-round multiplex PCR came next. MiXCR, run by TCRdb on the multiplex PCR reads, gives a single entry per CDR3 protein. The repertoire holds about 400,000 distinct CDR3 sequences, with roughly 18% as singletons.

The sequence was obtained from a woman aged 18 to 35 with Graves' ophthalmopathy. The chain recombines TRBV11-2 with TRBJ2-5; tentative D call: TRBD2 (6 bases). Sequenced material: peripheral blood. The CDR3 reads CASSLGVAVYQETQYF. CDR3 nucleotides: TGTGCCAGCAGCTTAGGGGTAGCGGTGTACCAAGAGACCCAGTACTTC.